The entry below describes one T cell receptor (beta chain). These data are taken from a study of blood T cell repertoires in COVID-19. Turning to the study itself: Researchers got acute and convalescent COVID-19 samples from the United States, Italy and Spain. PBMCs, B-cell-depleted T cells, or T cells provided the cDNA or gDNA that made up the material.

Original processing methods: How many nucleated cells were present was estimated from reference gene primer amplification. TCRdb's table, derived via immunoSEQ multiplex PCR, lists solely in-frame clones and lacks some. D and trimming come from the DNA, and the V and J calls and clone size come from that table. This table holds 85,000 to 95,000 clones, over 80% found once. The CDR3 has 13 amino acids. Trimming shortened V by 3 bases and J by 1 base, and 6 bases separated the two germline ends. The J gene is TRBJ1-1, the V gene TRBV12-3 or TRBV12-4; weak D call: TRBD1 (5 bases). The TCR was taken from a woman between 45 and 65 years old in a cohort sampled during active COVID-19. Sequenced material: peripheral blood. CDR3 region: CASSFGGNTEAFF. The CDR3, as DNA: TGTGCCAGCAGTTTCGGGGGGAACACTGAAGCTTTCTTT.